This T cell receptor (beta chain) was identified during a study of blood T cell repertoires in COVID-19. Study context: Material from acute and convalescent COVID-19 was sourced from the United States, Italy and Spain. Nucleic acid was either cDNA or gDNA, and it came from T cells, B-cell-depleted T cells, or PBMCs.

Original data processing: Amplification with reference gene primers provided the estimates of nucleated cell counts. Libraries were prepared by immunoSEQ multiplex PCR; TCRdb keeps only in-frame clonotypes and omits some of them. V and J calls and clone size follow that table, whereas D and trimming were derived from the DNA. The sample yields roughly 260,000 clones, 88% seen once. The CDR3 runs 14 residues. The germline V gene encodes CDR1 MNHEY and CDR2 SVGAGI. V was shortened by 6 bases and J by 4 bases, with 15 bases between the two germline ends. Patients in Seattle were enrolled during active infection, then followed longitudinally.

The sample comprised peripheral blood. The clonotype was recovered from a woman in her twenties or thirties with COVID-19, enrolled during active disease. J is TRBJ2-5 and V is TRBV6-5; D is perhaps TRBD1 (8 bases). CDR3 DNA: TGTGCCAGCAGACACACAGGGGGGGGAGAGACCCAGTACTTC. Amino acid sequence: CASRHTGGGETQYF.